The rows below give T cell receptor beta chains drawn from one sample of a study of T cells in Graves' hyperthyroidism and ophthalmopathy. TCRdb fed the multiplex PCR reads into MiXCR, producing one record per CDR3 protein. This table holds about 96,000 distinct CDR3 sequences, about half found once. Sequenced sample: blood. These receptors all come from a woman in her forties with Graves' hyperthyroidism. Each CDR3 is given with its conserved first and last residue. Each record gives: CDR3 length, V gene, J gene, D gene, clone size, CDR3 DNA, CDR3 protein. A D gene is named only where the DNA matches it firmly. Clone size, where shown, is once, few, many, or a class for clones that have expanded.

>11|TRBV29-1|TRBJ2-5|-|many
TGCAGCTCGACAGTGCAGGAGACCCAGTACTTC
CSSTVQETQYF
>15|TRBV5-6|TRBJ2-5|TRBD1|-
TGTGCCAGCAGCTCCACCCGGGACAGCCAAGAGACCCAGTACTTC
CASSSTRDSQETQYF
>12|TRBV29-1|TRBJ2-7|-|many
TGCAGCGCTTCGGACACCCCCTACGAGCAGTACTTC
CSASDTPYEQYF
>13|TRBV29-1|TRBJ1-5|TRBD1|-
TGCAGCGTAGGAACAGGGGGCAATCAGCCCCAGCATTTT
CSVGTGGNQPQHF
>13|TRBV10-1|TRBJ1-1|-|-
TGCGCCACCTCCTCCCAGGTGAACACTGAAGCTTTCTTT
CATSSQVNTEAFF
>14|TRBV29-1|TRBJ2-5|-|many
TGCAGCGTTGGGTGGGGGCTAGTGGAAGAGACCCAGTACTTC
CSVGWGLVEETQYF
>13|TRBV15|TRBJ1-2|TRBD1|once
TGTGCCACCAGCAGAGGACAGGGCTATGGCTACACCTTC
CATSRGQGYGYTF
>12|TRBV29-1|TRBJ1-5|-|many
TGCAGCGTTGAAGATTGGTGGGGGTCCCAGCATTTT
CSVEDWWGSQHF
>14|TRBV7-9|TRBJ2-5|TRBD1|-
TGTGCCAGCAGCGGACAGGGGGTAGAGGAGACCCAGTACTTC
CASSGQGVEETQYF
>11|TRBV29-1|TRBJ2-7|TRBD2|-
TGCAGCGGGACTAGCGGGTACGAGCAGTACTTC
CSGTSGYEQYF
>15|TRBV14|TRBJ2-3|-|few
TGTGCCAGCAGCCACCCGGGGGCGGAGACAGATACGCAGTATTTT
CASSHPGAETDTQYF
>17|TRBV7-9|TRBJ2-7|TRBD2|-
TGTGCCAGCAGCTCCCGTAGGGTAGCGGGGTCGATTCGGGAGCAGTACTTC
CASSSRRVAGSIREQYF
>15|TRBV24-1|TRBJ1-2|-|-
TGTGCCACCAGTGATGACGGGCCCGCGGGTTATGGCTACACCTTC
CATSDDGPAGYGYTF
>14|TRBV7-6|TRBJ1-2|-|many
TGTGCCAGCAGCTTACGCGGTGGGGACTATGGCTACACCTTC
CASSLRGGDYGYTF
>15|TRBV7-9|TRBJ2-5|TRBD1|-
TGTGCCAGCAGCACCCACGGGACAGGGGGAGAGACCCATTACTTC
CASSTHGTGGETHYF
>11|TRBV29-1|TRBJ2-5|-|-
TGCAGCAGTTTCCGGGAGGAGACCCAGTACTTC
CSSFREETQYF
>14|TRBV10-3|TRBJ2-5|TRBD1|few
TGTGCTAGAGAGGGGACAGGGGGCCAAGAGACCCAGTACTTC
CAREGTGGQETQYF
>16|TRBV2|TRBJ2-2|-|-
TGTGCCAGCAAGCAGGGGTGGACCCAGAACACCGGGGAGCTGTTTTTT
CASKQGWTQNTGELFF
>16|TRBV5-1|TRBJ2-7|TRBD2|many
TGCGCCAGCAGCGAGACTAGCGGATCAAGCTCCTACGAGCAGTACTTC
CASSETSGSSSYEQYF
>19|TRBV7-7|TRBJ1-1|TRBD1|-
TGTGCCAGCAGCAGCGGACCAGGGGGCCGGTTTAGGGCGAGGACTGAAGCCTTCTTT
CASSSGPGGRFRARTEAFF
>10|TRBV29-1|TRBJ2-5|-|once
TGCACCTACAGGGTGGAGACCCAGTACTTC
CTYRVETQYF
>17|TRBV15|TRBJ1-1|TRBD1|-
TGTGCCACCAGCAAGGACAGGGGACGAAGCATGAACACTGAAGCTTTCTTT
CATSKDRGRSMNTEAFF
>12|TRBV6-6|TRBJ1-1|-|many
TGTGCCAGCAGTTCCCTTGATTGGGAAGCTTTCTTT
CASSSLDWEAFF
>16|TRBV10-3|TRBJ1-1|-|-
TGTGCCATCAGTGCTAGGGAAGGGATGGGGGGGACTGAAGCTTTCTTT
CAISAREGMGGTEAFF
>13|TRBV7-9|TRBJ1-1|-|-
TGTGCCAGCAGCTTAGGGAGGAACACTGAAGCCCTCTTT
CASSLGRNTEALF
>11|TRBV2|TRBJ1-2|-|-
TGTGCCAGCAGTGAAACGGGATGGAACACCTTC
CASSETGWNTF
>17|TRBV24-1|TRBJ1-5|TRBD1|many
TGTGCCACCAGTGATCCGTCTGCAGGGGGGGGCAATCAGCCCCAGCATTTT
CATSDPSAGGGNQPQHF
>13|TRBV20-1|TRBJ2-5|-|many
TGCAGTGCTAGCGGGAGAGGAGGAGAGACCCAGTACTTC
CSASGRGGETQYF
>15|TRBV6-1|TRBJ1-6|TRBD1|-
TGTGCCAGCAGATCCTCGACAGGGGACGAGTCACCCCTCCACTTT
CASRSSTGDESPLHF
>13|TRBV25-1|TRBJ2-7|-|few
TGTGCCAGCACTACTTCCCCGGCCTGGGAGCAGTACTTC
CASTTSPAWEQYF
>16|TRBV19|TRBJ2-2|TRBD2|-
TGTGCCAGTAGTATCGGGAGGGCCGAGTACACCGGGGAGCTGTTTTTT
CASSIGRAEYTGELFF
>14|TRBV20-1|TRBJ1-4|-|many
TGCAGTGCTCCGTCGCAGGGCAGTAATGAAAAACTGTTTTTT
CSAPSQGSNEKLFF
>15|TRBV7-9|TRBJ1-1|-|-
TGTGCCAGCAGCTCATTGAGGACGGGGAACACTGAAGCTTTCTTT
CASSSLRTGNTEAFF
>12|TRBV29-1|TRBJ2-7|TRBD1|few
TGCAGCTTTGGGGACAGGGGTCTAGAGCAGTACTTC
CSFGDRGLEQYF
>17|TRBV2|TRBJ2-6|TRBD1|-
TGTGCCAGCGCTAGGGACAGGGATCACTCTGGGGCCAACGCCCTGACTTTC
CASARDRDHSGANALTF
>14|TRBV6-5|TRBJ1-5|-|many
TGTGCCAGCGGCGGACCTGGTGAGCCTCAGCCCCAGCATTTT
CASGGPGEPQPQHF
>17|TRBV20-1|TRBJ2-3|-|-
TGCAGTGCAGACCGCGTCCTAGTGGGCGGTTTCACAGATACGCAGTATTTT
CSADRVLVGGFTDTQYF
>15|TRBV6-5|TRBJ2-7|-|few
TGTGCCAGCAGATTCCGGGAGCCCCGGAACTACGAGCAGTACTTC
CASRFREPRNYEQYF
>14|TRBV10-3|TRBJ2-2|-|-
TGTGCCATCAGTGGGGGTAGCAACACCGGGGAGCTGTTTTTT
CAISGGSNTGELFF
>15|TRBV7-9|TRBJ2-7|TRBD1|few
TGTGCCAGCAGCCGACCGGGGACAGGGGGACACGAGCAGTACTTC
CASSRPGTGGHEQYF
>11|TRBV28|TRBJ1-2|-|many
TGTGCCAGCAGTGGGGCGGGTGGCTACACCTTC
CASSGAGGYTF
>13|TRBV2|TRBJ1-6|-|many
TGTGCCAGCCACCGGGATTATAATTCACCCCTCCACTTT
CASHRDYNSPLHF
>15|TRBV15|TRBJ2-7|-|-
TGTGCCACCAGCAGAGAACCACTAGAGACCTACGAGCAGTACTTC
CATSREPLETYEQYF
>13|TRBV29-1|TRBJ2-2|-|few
TGCAGCGTTGACGGGACGGTAACCGGGGAGCTGTTTTTT
CSVDGTVTGELFF
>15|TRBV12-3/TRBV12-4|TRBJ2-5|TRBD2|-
TGTGCCAGCAGTTCCCGGACTAGCGGGATAGAGACCCAGTACTTC
CASSSRTSGIETQYF
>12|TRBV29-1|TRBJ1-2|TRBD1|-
TGCAGCGCCGGACAGGGGAATGGGGGCTACACCTTC
CSAGQGNGGYTF